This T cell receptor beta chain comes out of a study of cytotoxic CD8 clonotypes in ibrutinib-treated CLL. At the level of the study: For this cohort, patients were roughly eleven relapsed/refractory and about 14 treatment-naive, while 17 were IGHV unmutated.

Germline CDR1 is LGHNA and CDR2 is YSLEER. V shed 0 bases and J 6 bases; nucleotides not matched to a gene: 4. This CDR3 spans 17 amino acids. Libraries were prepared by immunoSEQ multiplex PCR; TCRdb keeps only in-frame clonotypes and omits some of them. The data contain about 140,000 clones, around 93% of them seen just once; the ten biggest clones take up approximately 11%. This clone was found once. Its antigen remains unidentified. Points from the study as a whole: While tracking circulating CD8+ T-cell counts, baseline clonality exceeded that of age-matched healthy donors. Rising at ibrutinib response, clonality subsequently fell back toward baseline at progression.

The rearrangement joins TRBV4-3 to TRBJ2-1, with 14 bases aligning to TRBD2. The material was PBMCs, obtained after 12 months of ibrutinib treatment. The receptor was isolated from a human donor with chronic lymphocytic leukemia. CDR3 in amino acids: CASSQESGLAGVNEQFF. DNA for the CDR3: TGCGCCAGCAGCCAAGAATCGGGACTAGCGGGAGTCAATGAGCAGTTCTTC.